This entry lists 10 T cell receptor beta chains sequenced from one sample in a study of chemoradiotherapy in HPV16-positive cancers. Using immunoSEQ multiplex PCR, the repertoire was profiled, and TCRdb retains in-frame clones only, with some absent. The data hold fewer than 40,000 clones, with about 82% observed a single time. The sequencing here drew on blood, taken from a patient who underwent chemoradiotherapy. These receptors were obtained from a human donor with HPV-associated anogenital cancer.

The V gene is TRBV5-1, the J gene TRBJ2-5; D uncertain. The V end was cut by 4 bases, the J end by 2 bases, with 3 bases between. Looked up from germline, CDR1 is SGHRS and CDR2 is YFSETQ. The CDR3 contains 11 residues. The CDR3 nucleotides are TGCGCCAGCAGCCAACAAGAGACCCAGTACTTC. Protein: CASSQQETQYF. The complete variable domain, with remaining parts taken from reference TRBV5-1 and TRBJ2-5, reads KAGVTQTPRYLIKTRGQQVTLSCSPISGHRSVSWYQQTPGQGLQFLFEYFSETQRNKGNFPGRFSGRQFSNSRSEMNVSTLELGDSALYLCASSQQETQYFGPGTRLLVL.

This clone was counted between two and nine times. The J gene is TRBJ1-1, the V gene TRBV5-1; D is unclear. V lost 2 bases and J lost 0, with 8 bases in between. The CDR3 loop spans 14 amino acids. Per germline, CDR1 SGHRS and CDR2 YFSETQ. Here the CDR3 DNA reads TGCGCCAGCAGCTTATCCCCAGTGAACACTGAAGCTTTCTTT. Translation gives CASSLSPVNTEAFF.

This chain uses TRBV9 with TRBJ1-4; D remains ambiguous. Germline-derived CDR1 and CDR2 are SGDLS and YYNGEE. The CDR3 is 17 amino acids. With 4 bases removed from V and 0 bases from J, the gap between germline ends came to 16 bases. In DNA form, the CDR3 reads TGTGCCAGCAGCCCCCTAAGACACTCTGCAACTAATGAAAAACTGTTTTTT. Encoded protein: CASSPLRHSATNEKLFF.

V is TRBV28 and J is TRBJ2-3; D uncertain. Germline CDR1 reads MDHEN; CDR2 reads SYDVKM. CDR3 length: 12 amino acids. Trimming stripped 1 base from V and 2 bases from J, with 1 base between. The CDR3 protein is CASSLYTDTQYF. The CDR3, as DNA: TGTGCCAGCAGTTTATACACAGATACGCAGTATTTT.

The genes are TRBV10-3 and TRBJ2-2, with 11 bases matching TRBD2. Germline CDR1 is ENHRY and CDR2 is SYGVKD. Unmatched junction bases numbered 7, after V lost 6 bases and J lost 4 bases. The CDR3 spans 16 residues. CDR3 nucleotide sequence: TGTGCCATCAGGACTAGCGGGGCGACGGGCACCGGGGAGCTGTTTTTT. Translation gives CAIRTSGATGTGELFF.

CDR3: CASSSLVVDEKLFF. The CDR3 DNA is TGTGCCAGCAGCTCGTTGGTCGTCGATGAAAAACTGTTTTTT. V is TRBV11-2 and J is TRBJ1-4; D uncertain. The ends were cut back, 4 bases at V and 6 bases at J, with 12 bases in the middle. This CDR3 has 14 amino acids. From germline, CDR1 is SGHAT and CDR2 FQNNGV.

The chain is built from TRBV7-8 and TRBJ1-2; 9 positions match TRBD1. CDR1 is SGHVS and CDR2 is FQNEAQ in the germline V gene. Unmatched junction bases numbered 4, after V lost 1 base and J lost 7 bases. The length of the CDR3 is 14 residues. CDR3 sequence reads: CASSLDRGQGGYTF. The CDR3 nucleotides read TGTGCCAGCAGCTTAGACAGGGGGCAAGGTGGCTACACCTTC.

The V call is TRBV5-1, the J call TRBJ1-1, with no clear D. Deletions cut 0 bases from V and 5 bases from J, with 14 bases between. Germline V CDR1 and CDR2: SGHRS, YFSETQ. The CDR3 loop spans 15 amino acids. The CDR3 sequence: CASSLAAVGGTEAFF. As DNA, the CDR3 is TGCGCCAGCAGCTTGGCGGCGGTCGGAGGGACTGAAGCTTTCTTT. Together with reference TRBV5-1 and TRBJ1-1, the CDR3 gives the full variable domain: KAGVTQTPRYLIKTRGQQVTLSCSPISGHRSVSWYQQTPGQGLQFLFEYFSETQRNKGNFPGRFSGRQFSNSRSEMNVSTLELGDSALYLCASSLAAVGGTEAFFGQGTRLTVV.

The J gene is TRBJ2-1, the V gene TRBV7-8; 7 bases are a match to TRBD1. CDR1 is SGHVS, CDR2 FQNEAQ, per germline. The CDR3 is made up of 14 amino acids. V trimming: 5 bases; J trimming: 9 bases; junction bases outside the gene matches: 10. The DNA for the CDR3 is TGTGCCAGCAGCCCCCGGACAGGCCAGGGTGAGCAGTTCTTC. Translating gives CASSPRTGQGEQFF.

The rearrangement uses TRBV19 and TRBJ2-5; D ambiguous. The germline V gene encodes CDR1 LNHDA and CDR2 SQIVND (reference sequence). With 3 bases removed from V and 5 bases from J, the gap between germline ends came to 13 bases. CDR3 size: 14 residues. The CDR3, as DNA: TGTGCCAGTAGTATTATGGGCTTTGGGGAGACCCAGTACTTC. Protein: CASSIMGFGETQYF.